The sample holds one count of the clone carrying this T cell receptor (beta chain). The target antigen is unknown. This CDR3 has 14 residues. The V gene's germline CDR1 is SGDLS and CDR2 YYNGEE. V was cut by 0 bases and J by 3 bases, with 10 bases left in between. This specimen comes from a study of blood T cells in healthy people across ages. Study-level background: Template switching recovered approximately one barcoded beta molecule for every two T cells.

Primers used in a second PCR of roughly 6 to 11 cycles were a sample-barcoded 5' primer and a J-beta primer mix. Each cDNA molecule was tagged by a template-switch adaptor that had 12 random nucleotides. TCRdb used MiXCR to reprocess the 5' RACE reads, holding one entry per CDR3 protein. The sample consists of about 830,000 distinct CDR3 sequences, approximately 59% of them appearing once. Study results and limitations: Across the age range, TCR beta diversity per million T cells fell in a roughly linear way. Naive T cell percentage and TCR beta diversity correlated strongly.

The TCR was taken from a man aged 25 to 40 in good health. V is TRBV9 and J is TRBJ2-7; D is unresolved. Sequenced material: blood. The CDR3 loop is CASSVGNTNYEQYF. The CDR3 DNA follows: TGTGCCAGCAGCGTAGGGAACACCAACTACGAGCAGTACTTC.